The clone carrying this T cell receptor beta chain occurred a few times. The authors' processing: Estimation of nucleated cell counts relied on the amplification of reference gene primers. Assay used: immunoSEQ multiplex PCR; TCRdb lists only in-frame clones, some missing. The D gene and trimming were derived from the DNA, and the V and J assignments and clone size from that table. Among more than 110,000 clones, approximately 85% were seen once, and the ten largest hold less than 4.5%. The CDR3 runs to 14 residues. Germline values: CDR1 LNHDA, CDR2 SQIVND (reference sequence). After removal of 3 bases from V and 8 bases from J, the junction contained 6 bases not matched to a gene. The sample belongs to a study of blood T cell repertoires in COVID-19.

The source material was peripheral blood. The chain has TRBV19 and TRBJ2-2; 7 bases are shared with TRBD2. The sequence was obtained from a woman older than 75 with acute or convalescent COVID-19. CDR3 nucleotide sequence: TGTGCCAGTAGTATTCGCCCACTAGCGGGGGAGCTGTTTTTT. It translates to CASSIRPLAGELFF.